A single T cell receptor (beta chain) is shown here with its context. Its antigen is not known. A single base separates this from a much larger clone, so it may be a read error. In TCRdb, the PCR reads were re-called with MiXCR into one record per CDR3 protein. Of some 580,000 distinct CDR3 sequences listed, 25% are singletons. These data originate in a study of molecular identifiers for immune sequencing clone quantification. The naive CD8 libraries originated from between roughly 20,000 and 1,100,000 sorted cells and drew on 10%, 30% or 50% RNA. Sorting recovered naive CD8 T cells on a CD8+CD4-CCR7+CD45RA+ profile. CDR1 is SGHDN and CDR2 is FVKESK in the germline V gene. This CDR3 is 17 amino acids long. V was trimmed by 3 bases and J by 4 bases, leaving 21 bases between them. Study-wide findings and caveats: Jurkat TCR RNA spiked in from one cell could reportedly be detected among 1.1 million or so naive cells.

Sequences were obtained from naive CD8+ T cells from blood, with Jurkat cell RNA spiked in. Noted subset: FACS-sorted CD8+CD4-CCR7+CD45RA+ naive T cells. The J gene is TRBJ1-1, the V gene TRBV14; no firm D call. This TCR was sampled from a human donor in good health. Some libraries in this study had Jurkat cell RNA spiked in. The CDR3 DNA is TGTGCCAGCAGCCAGGCAATCCTGGGAGAGTTTGGCACTGAAGCTTTCTTT. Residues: CASSQAILGEFGTEAFF.